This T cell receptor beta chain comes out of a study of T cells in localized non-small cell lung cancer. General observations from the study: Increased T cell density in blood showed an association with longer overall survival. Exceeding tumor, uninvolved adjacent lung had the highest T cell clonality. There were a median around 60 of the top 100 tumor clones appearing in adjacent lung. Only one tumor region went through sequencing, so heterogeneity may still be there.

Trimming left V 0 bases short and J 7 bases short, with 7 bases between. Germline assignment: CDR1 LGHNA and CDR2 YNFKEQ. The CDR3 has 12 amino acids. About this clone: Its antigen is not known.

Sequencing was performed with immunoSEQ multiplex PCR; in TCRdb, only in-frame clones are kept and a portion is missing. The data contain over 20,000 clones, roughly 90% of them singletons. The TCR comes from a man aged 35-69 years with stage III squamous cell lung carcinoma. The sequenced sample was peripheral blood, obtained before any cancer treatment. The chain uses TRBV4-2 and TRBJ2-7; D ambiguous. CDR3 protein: CASSQDTREQYF. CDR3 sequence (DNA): TGTGCCAGCAGCCAAGATACGAGGGAGCAGTACTTC.